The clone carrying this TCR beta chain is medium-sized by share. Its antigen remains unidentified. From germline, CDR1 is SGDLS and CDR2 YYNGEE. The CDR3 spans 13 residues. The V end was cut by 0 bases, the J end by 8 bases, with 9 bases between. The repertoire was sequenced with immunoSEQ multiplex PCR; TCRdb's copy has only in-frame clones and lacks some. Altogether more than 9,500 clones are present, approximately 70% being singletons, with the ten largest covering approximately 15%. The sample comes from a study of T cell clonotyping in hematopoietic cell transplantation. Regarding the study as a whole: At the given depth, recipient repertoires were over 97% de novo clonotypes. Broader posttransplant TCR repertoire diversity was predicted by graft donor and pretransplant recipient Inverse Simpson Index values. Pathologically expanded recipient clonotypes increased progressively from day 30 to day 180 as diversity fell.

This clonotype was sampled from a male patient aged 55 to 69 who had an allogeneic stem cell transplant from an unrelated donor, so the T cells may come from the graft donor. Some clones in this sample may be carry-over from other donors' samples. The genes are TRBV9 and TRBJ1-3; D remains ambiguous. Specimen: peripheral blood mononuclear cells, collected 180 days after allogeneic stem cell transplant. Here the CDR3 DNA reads TGTGCCAGCAGCGTAGAGGGCCGAGACACCATATATTTT. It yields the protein CASSVEGRDTIYF. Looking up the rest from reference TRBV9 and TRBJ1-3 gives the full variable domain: DSGVTQTPKHLITATGQRVTLRCSPRSGDLSVYWYQQSLDQGLQFLIQYYNGEERAKGNILERFSAQQFPDLHSELNLSSLELGDSALYFCASSVEGRDTIYFGEGSWLTVV.